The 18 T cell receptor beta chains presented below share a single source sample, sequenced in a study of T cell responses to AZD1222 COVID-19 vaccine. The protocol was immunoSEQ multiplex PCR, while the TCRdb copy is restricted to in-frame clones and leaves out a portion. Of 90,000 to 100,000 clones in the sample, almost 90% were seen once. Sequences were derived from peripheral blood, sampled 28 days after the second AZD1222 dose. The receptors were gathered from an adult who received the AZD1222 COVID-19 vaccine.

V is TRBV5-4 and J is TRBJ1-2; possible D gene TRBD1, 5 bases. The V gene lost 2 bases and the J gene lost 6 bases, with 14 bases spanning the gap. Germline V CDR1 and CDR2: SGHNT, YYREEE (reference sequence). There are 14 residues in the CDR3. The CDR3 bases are TGTGCCAGCAGCTTACCCCAGGGTCAGGATGGCTACACCTTC. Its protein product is CASSLPQGQDGYTF.

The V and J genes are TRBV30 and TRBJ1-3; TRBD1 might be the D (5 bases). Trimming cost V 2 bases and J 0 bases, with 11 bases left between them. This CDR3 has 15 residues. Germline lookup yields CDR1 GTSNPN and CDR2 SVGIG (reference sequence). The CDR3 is CAWSLRDRSGNTIYF. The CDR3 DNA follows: TGTGCCTGGAGTCTACGGGACCGCTCTGGAAACACCATATATTTT.

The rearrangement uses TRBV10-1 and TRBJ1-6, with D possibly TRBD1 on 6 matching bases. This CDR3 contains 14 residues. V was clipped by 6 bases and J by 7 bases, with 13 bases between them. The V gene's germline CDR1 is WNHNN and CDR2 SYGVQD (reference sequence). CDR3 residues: CASREDRMNSPLHF. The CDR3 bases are TGCGCCAGCAGAGAAGACAGGATGAATTCACCCCTCCACTTT.

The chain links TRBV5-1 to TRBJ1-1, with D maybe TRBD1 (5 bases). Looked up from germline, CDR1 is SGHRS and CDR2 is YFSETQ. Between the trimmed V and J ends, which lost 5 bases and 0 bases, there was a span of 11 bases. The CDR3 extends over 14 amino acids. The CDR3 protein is CASRQDSLNTEAFF. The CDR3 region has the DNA TGCGCCAGCAGACAAGACAGCTTGAACACTGAAGCTTTCTTT.

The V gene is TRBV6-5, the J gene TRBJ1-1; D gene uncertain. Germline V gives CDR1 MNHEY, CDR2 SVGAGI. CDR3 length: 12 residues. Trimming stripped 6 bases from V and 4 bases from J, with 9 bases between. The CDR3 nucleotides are TGTGCCAGCAGAACCCTGGGCACTGAAGCTTTCTTT. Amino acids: CASRTLGTEAFF.

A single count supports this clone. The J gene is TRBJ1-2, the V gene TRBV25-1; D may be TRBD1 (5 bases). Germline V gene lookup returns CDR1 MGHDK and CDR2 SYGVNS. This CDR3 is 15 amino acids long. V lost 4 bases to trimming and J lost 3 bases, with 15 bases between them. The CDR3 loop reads CASSGGAGSHYGYTF. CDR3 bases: TGTGCCAGCAGTGGAGGGGCAGGGTCCCACTATGGCTACACCTTC.

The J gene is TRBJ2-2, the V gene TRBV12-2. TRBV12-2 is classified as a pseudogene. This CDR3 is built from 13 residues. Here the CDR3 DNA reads TGTGCAAGTCGCTTAGGAATTTCCGGGGAGCTGTTTTTT. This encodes CASRLGISGELFF.

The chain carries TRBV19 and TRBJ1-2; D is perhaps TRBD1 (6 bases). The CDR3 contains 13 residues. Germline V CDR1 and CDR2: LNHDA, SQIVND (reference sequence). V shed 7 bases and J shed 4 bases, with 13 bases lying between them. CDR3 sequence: CASTPPGAYGYTF. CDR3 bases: TGTGCCAGTACCCCGCCGGGGGCCTATGGCTACACCTTC. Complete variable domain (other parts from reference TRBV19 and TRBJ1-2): DGGITQSPKYLFRKEGQNVTLSCEQNLNHDAMYWYRQDPGQGLRLIYYSQIVNDFQKGDIAEGYSVSREKKESFPLTVTSAQKNPTAFYLCASTPPGAYGYTFGSGTRLTVV.

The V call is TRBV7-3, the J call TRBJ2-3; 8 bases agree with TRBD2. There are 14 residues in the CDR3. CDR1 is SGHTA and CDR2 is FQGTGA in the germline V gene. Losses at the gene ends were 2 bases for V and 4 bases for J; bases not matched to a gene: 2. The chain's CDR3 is CASSLGLASDTQYF. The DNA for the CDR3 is TGTGCCAGCAGCTTAGGACTAGCCTCAGATACGCAGTATTTT.

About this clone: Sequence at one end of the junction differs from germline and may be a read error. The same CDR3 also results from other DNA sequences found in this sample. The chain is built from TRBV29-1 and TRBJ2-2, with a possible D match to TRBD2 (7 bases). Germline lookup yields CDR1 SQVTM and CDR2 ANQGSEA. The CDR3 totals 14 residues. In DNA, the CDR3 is TGCAGCGTTAAGGGGGGGCGTTCCACCGGGGAGTTGTTTTTT. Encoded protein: CSVKGGRSTGELFF.

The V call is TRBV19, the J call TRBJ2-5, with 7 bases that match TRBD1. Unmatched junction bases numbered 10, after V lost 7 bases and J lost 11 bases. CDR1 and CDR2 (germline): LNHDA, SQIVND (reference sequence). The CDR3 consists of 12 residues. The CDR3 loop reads CASTSVMGQQYF. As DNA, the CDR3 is TGTGCCAGTACTTCTGTCATGGGACAGCAGTACTTC.

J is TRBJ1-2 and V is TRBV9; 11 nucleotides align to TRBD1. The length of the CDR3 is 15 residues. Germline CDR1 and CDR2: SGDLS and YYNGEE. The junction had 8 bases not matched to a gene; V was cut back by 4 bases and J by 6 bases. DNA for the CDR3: TGTGCCAGCAGCCCGGTTGGGACAGGGGGTGATGGCTACACCTTC. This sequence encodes CASSPVGTGGDGYTF.

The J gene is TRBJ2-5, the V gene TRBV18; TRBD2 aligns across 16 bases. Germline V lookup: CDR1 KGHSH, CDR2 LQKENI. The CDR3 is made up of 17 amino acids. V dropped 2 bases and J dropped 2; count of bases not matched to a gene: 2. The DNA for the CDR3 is TGTGCCAGCTCACCAAGGGGACTAGCGGGAGGGCAAGAGACCCAGTACTTC. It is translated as CASSPRGLAGGQETQYF.

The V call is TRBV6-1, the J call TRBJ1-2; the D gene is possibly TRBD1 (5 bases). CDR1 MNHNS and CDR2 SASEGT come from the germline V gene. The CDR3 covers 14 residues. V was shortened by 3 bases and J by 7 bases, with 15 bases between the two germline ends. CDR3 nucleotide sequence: TGTGCCAGCAGTGATTTGGGGCAGAAGATTGGCTACACCTTC. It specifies CASSDLGQKIGYTF.

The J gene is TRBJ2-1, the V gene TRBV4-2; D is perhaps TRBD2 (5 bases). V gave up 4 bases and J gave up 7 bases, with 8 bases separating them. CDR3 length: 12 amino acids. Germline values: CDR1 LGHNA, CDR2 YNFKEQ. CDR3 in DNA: TGTGCCAGCAGCCTTACGGGGAATGAGCAGTTCTTC. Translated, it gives CASSLTGNEQFF.

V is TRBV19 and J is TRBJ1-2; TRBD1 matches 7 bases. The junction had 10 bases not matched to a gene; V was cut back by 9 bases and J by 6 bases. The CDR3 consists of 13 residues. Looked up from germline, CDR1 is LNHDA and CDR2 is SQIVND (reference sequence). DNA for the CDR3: TGTGCCAGCCGACCGACAGGGTCGGATGGCTACACCTTC. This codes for CASRPTGSDGYTF.

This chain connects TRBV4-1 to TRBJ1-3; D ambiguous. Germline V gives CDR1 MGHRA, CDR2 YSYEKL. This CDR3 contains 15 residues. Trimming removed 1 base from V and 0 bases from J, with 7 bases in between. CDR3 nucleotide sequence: TGCGCCAGCAGCCAAGCGGCAGGCTCTGGAAACACCATATATTTT. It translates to CASSQAAGSGNTIYF.

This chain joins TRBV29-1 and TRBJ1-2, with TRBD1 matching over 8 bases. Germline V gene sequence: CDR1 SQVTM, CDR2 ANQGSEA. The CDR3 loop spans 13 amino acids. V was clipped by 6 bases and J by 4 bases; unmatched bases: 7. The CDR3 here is CSVIDRGTYGYTF. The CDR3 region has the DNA TGCAGCGTAATAGACAGGGGTACCTATGGCTACACCTTC. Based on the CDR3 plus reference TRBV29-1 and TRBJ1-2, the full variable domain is SAVISQKPSRDICQRGTSLTIQCQVDSQVTMMFWYRQQPGQSLTLIATANQGSEATYESGFVIDKFPISRPNLTFSTLTVSNMSPEDSSIYLCSVIDRGTYGYTFGSGTRLTVV.